Following are 8 T cell receptor beta chains from one sample sequenced in a study of cytomegalovirus exposure and HLA in healthy donors. PCR primers comprised 60 Vbeta and 13 Jbeta primers. Produced via immunoSEQ multiplex PCR; TCRdb's table is partial and in-frame only. The data show about 160,000 clones, about 76% seen once. The sequenced sample was PBMCs. These receptors all stem from a female donor in good health and CMV-seronegative.

V gene TRBV15 combines with J gene TRBJ1-2, with D unresolved. The CDR3 consists of 15 residues. From germline, CDR1 is LNHNV and CDR2 YYDKDF (reference sequence). V was pared by 3 bases and J by 0 bases, with 11 bases between. The CDR3 is CATSRANLANYGYTF. Written as DNA, the CDR3 is TGTGCCACCAGCAGGGCCAACCTTGCTAACTATGGCTACACCTTC.

The rearrangement uses TRBV27 and TRBJ2-7; the match to TRBD2 covers 8 bases. The CDR3 has 14 residues. The germline CDR1 and CDR2 sequences are MNHEY and SMNVEV (reference sequence). Losses at the gene ends were 6 bases for V and 3 bases for J; bases not matched to a gene: 7. CDR3 bases: TGTGCCAGCAGGACCCCGGGGGGGGGCTACGAGCAGTACTTC. This codes for CASRTPGGGYEQYF.

This clone was detected once. CDR3 bases: TGTGCCAGCAGCTTGGGACCGGGCGGGATTACTGAAGCTTTCTTT. It yields the protein CASSLGPGGITEAFF. The J gene is TRBJ1-1, the V gene TRBV5-6; D not certain. V was pared by 0 bases and J by 5 bases, with 14 bases between. CDR3 size: 15 residues. The V gene's germline CDR1 is SGHDT and CDR2 YYEEEE.

The chain is built from TRBV5-4 and TRBJ2-7; 10 bases match TRBD1. Germline V gives CDR1 SGHNT, CDR2 YYREEE (reference sequence). V lost 5 bases to trimming and J lost 5 bases; unmatched junction nucleotides: 7. CDR3 length: 14 residues. This CDR3 is CASRFDRGRDEQYF. CDR3 in DNA: TGTGCCAGCAGGTTTGACAGGGGGCGCGACGAGCAGTACTTC. Based on the CDR3 plus reference TRBV5-4 and TRBJ2-7, the full variable domain is ETGVTQSPTHLIKTRGQQVTLRCSSQSGHNTVSWYQQALGQGPQFIFQYYREEENGRGNFPPRFSGLQFPNYSSELNVNALELDDSALYLCASRFDRGRDEQYFGPGTRLTVT.

Only one count was recorded for this clone. The chain links TRBV7-3 to TRBJ2-3, with TRBD2 as a possible D gene (7 bases). CDR3 length: 15 residues. Germline CDR1 reads SGHTA; CDR2 reads FQGTGA. V lost 1 base and J 0 bases, leaving 8 bases between the germline ends. The CDR3 sequence: CASSLKGGSTDTQYF. CDR3 DNA sequence: TGTGCCAGCAGCTTAAAGGGGGGGAGCACAGATACGCAGTATTTT.

CDR3 sequence (DNA): TGCGCCAGCAGCTTGGCGGGGGGGGCGGGCACTGAAGCTTTCTTT. The encoded protein is CASSLAGGAGTEAFF. The chain joins TRBV5-1 to TRBJ1-1; possibly TRBD1 for D (6 bases). The CDR3 spans 15 residues. The V end was cut by 0 bases, the J end by 4 bases, with 13 bases between. Looked up from germline, CDR1 is SGHRS and CDR2 is YFSETQ.

The chain is built from TRBV30 and TRBJ2-1; 11 nucleotides match TRBD2. V lost 0 bases to trimming and J lost 4 bases; unmatched junction nucleotides: 8. The CDR3 consists of 17 residues. Germline CDR1 reads GTSNPN; CDR2 reads SVGIG (reference sequence). The CDR3 nucleotides read TGTGCCTGGAGTGTACCTAGCGGGGGGCTCAGATACAATGAGCAGTTCTTC. This translates into CAWSVPSGGLRYNEQFF.

V and J are TRBV5-4 and TRBJ2-7, with a possible D match to TRBD2 (5 bases). V gave up 0 bases and J gave up 3 bases, with 13 bases separating them. Germline CDR1 is SGHNT and CDR2 is YYREEE (reference sequence). CDR3 length equals 15 residues. In DNA form, the CDR3 reads TGTGCCAGCAGCTTGGCCGAGGGTTCATACTACGAGCAGTACTTC. Its translation is CASSLAEGSYYEQYF. The full variable domain, in which reference TRBV5-4 and TRBJ2-7 provide the parts outside the CDR3, is ETGVTQSPTHLIKTRGQQVTLRCSSQSGHNTVSWYQQALGQGPQFIFQYYREEENGRGNFPPRFSGLQFPNYSSELNVNALELDDSALYLCASSLAEGSYYEQYFGPGTRLTVT.